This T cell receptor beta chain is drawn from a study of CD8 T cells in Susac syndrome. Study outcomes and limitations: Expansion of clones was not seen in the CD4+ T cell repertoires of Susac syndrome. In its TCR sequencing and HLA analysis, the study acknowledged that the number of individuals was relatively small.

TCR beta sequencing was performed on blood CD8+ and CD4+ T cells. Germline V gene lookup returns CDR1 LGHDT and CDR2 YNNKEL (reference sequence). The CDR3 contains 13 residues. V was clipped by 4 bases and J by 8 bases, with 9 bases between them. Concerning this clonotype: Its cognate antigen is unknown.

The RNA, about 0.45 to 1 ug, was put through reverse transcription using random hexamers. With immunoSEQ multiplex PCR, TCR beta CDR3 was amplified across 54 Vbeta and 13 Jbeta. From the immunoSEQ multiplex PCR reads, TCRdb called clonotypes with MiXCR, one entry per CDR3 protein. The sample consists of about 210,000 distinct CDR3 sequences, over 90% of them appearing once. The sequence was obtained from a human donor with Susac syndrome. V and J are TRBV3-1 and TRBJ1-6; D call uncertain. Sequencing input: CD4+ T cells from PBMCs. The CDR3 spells CASSRYRDSPLHF. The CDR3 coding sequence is TGTGCCAGCAGCCGATATCGGGATTCACCCCTCCACTTT.